The entry below gives a single T cell receptor (beta chain) sequence along with its context. Its cognate antigen has yet to be identified. No much larger clonotype is one base removed from it; base qualities were not supplied. Each donor gave one peripheral blood draw, roughly 0.11 L on average, collected into heparinised tubes. Using a panel that included CD45RO, CCR7, CD25, CD127, CD95 and CD27, naive, central memory, regulatory and stem cell-like memory CD4+ T cells were sorted on a BD FACSAria II. Every sorted population had a purity above 95%. PBMCs were isolated right away by Lymphoprep density gradient centrifugation and were stained directly, without culture. To minimize batch effects, samples were stained and sorted in pairs, one healthy donor with one patient per experiment. The sample belongs to a study of beta chain features in type 1 diabetes listed by TCRdb under 2018. With respect to the entire study: No differences in mean age, gender distribution, total cell number or subset yield were found between patients and healthy donors. Across all samples, approximately 98,000,000 sorted cells were examined, and cell number per subset correlated strongly with RNA yield. The study compared the TCRB repertoires of sorted circulating CD4+ T cell subsets in recently diagnosed type 1 diabetes patients with those in matched healthy donors. Whereas all 28 donors provided naive and central memory subsets, regulatory and stem cell-like memory subsets were isolated from just 8 patients and roughly 8 healthy donors.

All of the isolated RNA was reverse transcribed with the High Capacity cDNA Reverse Transcription Kit, so expressed TCRB transcripts were sequenced. Survey-depth immunoSEQ sequencing was performed on stem cell-like memory T cell samples, with an average of approximately 1 million total reads per sample. Sorted cells were lysed in RLT buffer and RNA was extracted with DNase-treated RNeasy Micro or Mini kits, depending on cell number. Each cell subset was processed on its own to prevent cross-contamination, while patient and healthy donor samples were processed together. The immunoSEQ multiplex PCR was used to amplify TCRB sequences from cDNA, generating 87-bp fragments that spanned the CDR3 region. Amplicons were sequenced on the Illumina HiSeq platform. As for the original processing: Synthetic template baselines were used to correct PCR bias computationally, reads within Hamming distance 2 were collapsed together, and singletons that could not be merged were discarded. By aligning reads against IMGT, V, D and J genes, CDR3 length, and insertions or deletions at six rearrangement sites were assigned. Within each subset, clonotype counts were normalized to sorted cell number, and only after that were true diversity and Gini coefficients computed with the tcR R package. The overlap coefficient, calculated on TCRB nucleotide sequences, was used to quantify repertoire sharing. TCRdb mirrors the immuneACCESS table, restricted to in-frame sequences. Some clones are absent from its copies; in checked studies, under half trace to an unresolved V gene, and the reason for the others is unknown. V, J and clone size are those of that table, while D and trimming were read from the DNA. The sample yields over 15,000 clones; over 40% were counted once. The ten largest clones add up to about 0.53% of the sample.

General study outcomes and caveats: Naive, central memory and regulatory TCRB repertoires appeared more similar among patients than among healthy donors. Sequencing cDNA rather than genomic DNA could over-represent highly expressing activated cells, although activation and CD3 levels did not differ between groups. PCR may preferentially amplify shorter templates, but because patient and control samples were amplified and corrected together, any resulting skew would affect both groups equally. At VDJ recombination sites, patients with type 1 diabetes made fewer insertions and deleted more nucleotides, a pattern implying thymic rearrangement abnormalities. Only small numbers of individuals were included in the HLA sub-analyses, which left unresolved whether HLA type had any influence on TCRB rearrangement. In all four CD4+ subsets, TCRB CDR3 length was moderately but significantly shorter in type 1 diabetes patients.

The origin of this receptor is a woman aged 40 to 50 in good health. The sample comprised stem cell memory CD4+ T cells from blood. In the paper's terms, the cell subset or site label means: stem cell-like memory CD4+ T cells.

The CDR3 reads CSVTSPQGRGSYEQYF. The DNA is TGCAGCGTCACCTCGCCGCAGGGGAGGGGATCGTACGAGCAGTACTTC. Rearrangement joined TRBV29-1 to TRBJ2-7; TRBD2 could be the D gene, as 7 bases match. From a lookup of the germline V gene, CDR1 and CDR2 are SQVTM and ANQGSEA. The CDR3 holds 16 amino acids from the cysteine to the phenylalanine. The DNA shown is the 48-base CDR3, in frame from base 1. At the junction V is shortened by 6 bases and J by 4 bases, with 25 bases in between.